This T cell receptor (beta chain) was identified during a study of T-cell memory formation after mild COVID-19. For the study at large: Clustering of TCRs was largely donor specific. General study findings and limits: Clones contracting day 15 to 85 were balanced CD4/CD8; later expanders leaned CD4+. Prior to infection, memory already included some responding clones, suggesting cross-reactive memory joined.

cDNA libraries for TCR alpha and TCR beta, carrying sample barcodes and UMIs, came from 5'RACE with constant-segment primers. One entry per CDR3 protein, called by TCRdb with MiXCR from the 5' RACE reads. The sample lists about 62,000 distinct CDR3 sequences, 9.3% occurring once. This clonotype was observed many times. Its cognate antigen is unknown. The sequence was obtained from a man between 18 and 29 years old who had mild COVID-19 (a few samples of this study predate the infection). Cell type and time point are not known. Sequencing was done on a sample of PBMCs or a T cell subset sorted from them (not recorded which).

The CDR3 spells CASSLLDYRTDTQYF. CDR3 coding DNA: TGCGCCAGCAGCTTACTAGACTACCGCACAGATACGCAGTATTTT. The chain couples TRBV5-1 to TRBJ2-3; perhaps TRBD2 as D (5 bases). Germline-derived CDR1 and CDR2 are SGHRS and YFSETQ. The germline V and J ends were trimmed by 2 bases and 1 base, with 11 bases remaining between them. There are 15 residues in the CDR3.